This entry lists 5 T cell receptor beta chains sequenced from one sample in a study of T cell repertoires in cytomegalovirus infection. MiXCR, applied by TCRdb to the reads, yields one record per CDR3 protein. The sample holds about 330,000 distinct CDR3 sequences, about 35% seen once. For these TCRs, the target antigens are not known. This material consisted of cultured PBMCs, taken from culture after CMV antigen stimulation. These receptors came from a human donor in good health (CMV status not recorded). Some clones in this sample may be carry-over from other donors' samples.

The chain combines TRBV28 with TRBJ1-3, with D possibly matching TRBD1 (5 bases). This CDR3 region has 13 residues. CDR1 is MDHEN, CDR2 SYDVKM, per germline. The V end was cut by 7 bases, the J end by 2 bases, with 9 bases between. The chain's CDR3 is CASIRVPGNTIYF. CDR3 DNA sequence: TGTGCCAGCATCAGGGTTCCTGGAAACACCATATATTTT.

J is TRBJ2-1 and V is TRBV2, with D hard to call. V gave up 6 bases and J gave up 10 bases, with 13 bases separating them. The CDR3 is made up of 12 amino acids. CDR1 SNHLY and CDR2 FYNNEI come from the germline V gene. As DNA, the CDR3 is TGTGCCAGCAGAGCAGAGAGAGACGAGCAGTTCTTC. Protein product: CASRAERDEQFF. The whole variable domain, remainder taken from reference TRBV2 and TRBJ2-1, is EPEVTQTPSHQVTQMGQEVILRCVPISNHLYFYWYRQILGQKVEFLVSFYNNEISEKSEIFDDQFSVERPDGSNFTLKIRSTKLEDSAMYFCASRAERDEQFFGPGTRLTVL.

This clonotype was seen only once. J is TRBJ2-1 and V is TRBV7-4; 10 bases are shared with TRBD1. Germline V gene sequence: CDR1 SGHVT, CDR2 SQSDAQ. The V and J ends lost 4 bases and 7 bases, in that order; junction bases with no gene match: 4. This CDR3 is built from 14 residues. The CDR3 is CASSSGTGANEQFF. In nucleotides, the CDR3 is TGTGCCAGCAGCTCCGGGACAGGGGCAAATGAGCAGTTCTTC. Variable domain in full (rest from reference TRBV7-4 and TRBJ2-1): GAGVSQSPRYKVAKRGRDVALRCDSISGHVTLYWYRQTLGQGSEVLTYSQSDAQRDKSGRPSGRFSAERPERSVSTLKIQRTEQGDSAVYLCASSSGTGANEQFFGPGTRLTVL.

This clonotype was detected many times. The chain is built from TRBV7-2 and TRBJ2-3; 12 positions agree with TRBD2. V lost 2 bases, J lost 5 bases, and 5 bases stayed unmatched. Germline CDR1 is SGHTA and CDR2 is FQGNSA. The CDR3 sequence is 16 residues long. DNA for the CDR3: TGTGCCAGCAGCTTACGTCTAGCGGGAGGGTTAGATACGCAGTATTTT. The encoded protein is CASSLRLAGGLDTQYF.

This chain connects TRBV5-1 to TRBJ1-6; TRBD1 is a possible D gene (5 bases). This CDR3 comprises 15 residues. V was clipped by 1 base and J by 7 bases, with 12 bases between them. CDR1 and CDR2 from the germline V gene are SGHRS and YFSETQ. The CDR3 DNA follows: TGCGCCAGCAGCTTGTTCGACAGTTTGAATTCACCCCTCCACTTT. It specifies CASSLFDSLNSPLHF. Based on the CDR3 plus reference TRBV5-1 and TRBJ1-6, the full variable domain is KAGVTQTPRYLIKTRGQQVTLSCSPISGHRSVSWYQQTPGQGLQFLFEYFSETQRNKGNFPGRFSGRQFSNSRSEMNVSTLELGDSALYLCASSLFDSLNSPLHFGNGTRLTVT.